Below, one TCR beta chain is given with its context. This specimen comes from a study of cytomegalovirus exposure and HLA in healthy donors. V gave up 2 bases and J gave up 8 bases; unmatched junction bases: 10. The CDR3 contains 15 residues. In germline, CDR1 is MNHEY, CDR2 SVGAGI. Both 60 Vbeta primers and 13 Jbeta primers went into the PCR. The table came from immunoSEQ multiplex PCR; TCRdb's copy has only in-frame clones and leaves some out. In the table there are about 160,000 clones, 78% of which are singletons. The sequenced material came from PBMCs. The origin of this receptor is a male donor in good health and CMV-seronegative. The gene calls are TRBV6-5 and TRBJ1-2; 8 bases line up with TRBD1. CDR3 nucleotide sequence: TGTGCCAGCAGTTACCGGACCGGACAGGGTGAGGGCTACACCTTC. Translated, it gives CASSYRTGQGEGYTF.